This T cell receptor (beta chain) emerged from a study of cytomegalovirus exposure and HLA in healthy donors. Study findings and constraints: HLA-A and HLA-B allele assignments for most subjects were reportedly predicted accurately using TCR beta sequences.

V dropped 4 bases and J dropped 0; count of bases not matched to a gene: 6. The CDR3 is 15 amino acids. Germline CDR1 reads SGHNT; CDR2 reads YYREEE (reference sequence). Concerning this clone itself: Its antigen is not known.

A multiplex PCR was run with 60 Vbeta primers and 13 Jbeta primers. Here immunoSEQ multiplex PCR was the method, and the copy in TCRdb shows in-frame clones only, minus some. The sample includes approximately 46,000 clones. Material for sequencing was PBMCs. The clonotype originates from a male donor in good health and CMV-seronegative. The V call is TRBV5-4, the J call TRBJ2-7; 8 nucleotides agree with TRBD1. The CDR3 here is CASSPGGYNSYEQYF. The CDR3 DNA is TGTGCCAGCAGCCCAGGGGGCTACAACTCCTACGAGCAGTACTTC.